These 21 T cell receptor beta chains share one sample of origin, sequenced in a study of cytomegalovirus exposure and HLA in healthy donors. PCR employed 60 Vbeta and 13 Jbeta primers. Produced via immunoSEQ multiplex PCR; TCRdb's table is partial and in-frame only. The table has fewer than 200,000 clones, 76% seen once; the top ten hold 0.7% to 0.8%. The specimen was PBMCs. The receptor source for this set is a female donor in good health and CMV-seronegative.

The J gene is TRBJ1-2, the V gene TRBV6-6, with D unclear. The CDR3 has 14 residues. The germline CDR1 and CDR2 sequences are MNHNY and SVGAGI (reference sequence). Trimming removed 0 bases at V and 8 bases at J, with 13 bases between. The CDR3 DNA reads as TGTGCCAGCAGTTACTCAATGAGGGAAAAGGGCTACACCTTC. Translation: CASSYSMREKGYTF.

This clone was recorded a few times. V usage is TRBV19 and J usage is TRBJ2-5; 13 bases fit TRBD2. V dropped 5 bases and J dropped 0; count of bases not matched to a gene: 3. The CDR3 sequence is 16 residues long. Germline CDR1 LNHDA, CDR2 SQIVND (reference sequence). The CDR3 DNA follows: TGTGCCAGTAGTTGGGGACTAGCGGGACACCAAGAGACCCAGTACTTC. Its protein is CASSWGLAGHQETQYF.

There are a few counts of this clone. This chain connects TRBV6-6 to TRBJ2-7; 7 positions agree with TRBD1. The V and J ends lost 0 bases and 5 bases, in that order; junction bases with no gene match: 7. The CDR3 length is 15 residues. The V gene's germline CDR1 is MNHNY and CDR2 SVGAGI (reference sequence). The CDR3 DNA sequence: TGTGCCAGCAGTTACTCAAAAGGGGGCCGTCACGAGCAGTACTTC. Translated: CASSYSKGGRHEQYF.

V gene TRBV27 combines with J gene TRBJ2-7; a weak D match, TRBD2 (6 bases). From germline, CDR1 is MNHEY and CDR2 SMNVEV (reference sequence). This CDR3 has 15 residues. V was trimmed by 5 bases and J by 3 bases, leaving 17 bases between them. The DNA of the CDR3 is TGTGCCAGCAGTCCTATCCCACAGCGGGTCTACGAGCAGTACTTC. It encodes CASSPIPQRVYEQYF.

A single count supports this clone. This chain uses TRBV7-2 with TRBJ2-4, with 12 bases aligning to TRBD1. CDR1 is SGHTA and CDR2 is FQGNSA in the germline V gene. The V segment lost 5 bases and the J segment 12 bases; nucleotides outside the gene matches: 11. The CDR3 runs to 15 residues. The CDR3 coding sequence is TGTGCCAGCAGCGGGGGGACAGGGGGCGCCTACAGTCAGTACTTC. Its translation: CASSGGTGGAYSQYF.

The chain is built from TRBV7-9 and TRBJ2-3; the match to TRBD1 covers 7 bases. The CDR3 has 16 amino acids. V shed 1 base and J 3 bases; nucleotides not matched to a gene: 7. Germline CDR1 and CDR2: SEHNR and FQNEAQ (reference sequence). The chain's CDR3 is CASSLGGGDWTDTQYF. Written as DNA, the CDR3 is TGTGCCAGCAGCTTAGGAGGGGGCGACTGGACAGATACGCAGTATTTT.

This chain uses TRBV19 with TRBJ1-1, with no clear D. Germline V gives CDR1 LNHDA, CDR2 SQIVND (reference sequence). The CDR3 covers 14 residues. Trimming shortened V by 4 bases and J by 0 bases, and 9 bases separated the two germline ends. The CDR3 DNA is TGTGCCAGTAGTAATGGAGGGCTGAACACTGAAGCTTTCTTT. Its translation is CASSNGGLNTEAFF. The variable domain in full, with the rest retrieved from reference TRBV19 and TRBJ1-1, is DGGITQSPKYLFRKEGQNVTLSCEQNLNHDAMYWYRQDPGQGLRLIYYSQIVNDFQKGDIAEGYSVSREKKESFPLTVTSAQKNPTAFYLCASSNGGLNTEAFFGQGTRLTVV.

The chain carries TRBV28 and TRBJ1-2, with D perhaps TRBD1 (5 bases). The germline gives CDR1 MDHEN, CDR2 SYDVKM. The CDR3 runs to 13 residues. The CDR3 DNA sequence: TGTGCTGGGGGGGGAATAAAGACCGGTGGCTACACCTTC. Protein product: CAGGGIKTGGYTF.

This clone has a single count. This chain connects TRBV11-2 to TRBJ2-7, with 11 bases that match TRBD1. From germline, CDR1 is SGHAT and CDR2 FQNNGV. V lost 5 bases to trimming and J lost 2 bases; unmatched junction nucleotides: 5. The CDR3 covers 15 residues. The CDR3 region is CASSRGDRGTYEQYF. CDR3 nucleotides: TGTGCCAGCAGCCGGGGGGACAGGGGGACCTACGAGCAGTACTTC.

The rearrangement uses TRBV5-4 and TRBJ2-1; 11 bases agree with TRBD2. This CDR3 is built from 16 residues. The V gene end was trimmed by 5 bases and the J gene end by 1 base; junction bases not matched to a gene: 5. Looked up from germline, CDR1 is SGHNT and CDR2 is YYREEE (reference sequence). The CDR3 nucleotides are TGTGCCAGCAGTCGTAGCGGGGGGGCTTCCTACAATGAGCAGTTCTTC. Amino acids: CASSRSGGASYNEQFF.

The table lists this clone with a count of one. This chain uses TRBV5-8 with TRBJ1-2; a possible D gene is TRBD1 (5 bases). Deletions cut 8 bases from V and 3 bases from J, with 14 bases between. This CDR3 contains 13 residues. Per germline, CDR1 SGHTS and CDR2 YDEGEE. The CDR3 coding sequence is TGTGCCAGTACAGGTCTACTACACTATGGCTACACCTTC. This translates into CASTGLLHYGYTF.

V is TRBV11-3 and J is TRBJ2-1; 11 bases match TRBD2. Germline lookup yields CDR1 SGHNT and CDR2 YENEEA. Losses at the gene ends were 1 base for V and 6 bases for J; bases not matched to a gene: 5. The CDR3 consists of 16 residues. The CDR3 reads CASSLGALAGVNEQFF. CDR3 in DNA: TGTGCCAGCAGCTTAGGAGCACTAGCGGGAGTCAATGAGCAGTTCTTC.

This clone has a single count. The J gene is TRBJ2-7, the V gene TRBV6-1, with 10 bases matching TRBD2. The CDR3 is 15 amino acids. Trimming at V came to 8 bases and at J to 1 base, leaving 8 bases not matched to a gene. Germline V lookup: CDR1 MNHNS, CDR2 SASEGT. In nucleotides, the CDR3 is TGTGCCAGCTCGACAACTAGCGGGGCATCCTACGAGCAGTACTTC. Protein sequence: CASSTTSGASYEQYF.

V gene TRBV5-1 combines with J gene TRBJ1-5, with D possibly being TRBD1 (6 bases). The CDR3 sequence is 15 residues long. The V and J ends lost 4 bases and 3 bases respectively, with 14 bases between them. Germline CDR1 and CDR2: SGHRS and YFSETQ. The CDR3: CASSAQGLPNQPQHF. The DNA of the CDR3 is TGCGCCAGCAGCGCACAGGGTTTGCCCAATCAGCCCCAGCATTTT.

V and J are TRBV9 and TRBJ2-1; 8 bases match TRBD2. The germline gives CDR1 SGDLS, CDR2 YYNGEE. V lost 3 bases and J lost 4; bases outside the gene matches: 9. This CDR3 is 16 amino acids long. The CDR3 bases are TGTGCCAGCAGCGGGTCCGGGCGGGGGGATTACAATGAGCAGTTCTTC. It specifies CASSGSGRGDYNEQFF.

CDR3 residues: CASSRGITTNEKLFF. The CDR3 DNA follows: TGTGCCAGCAGCCGAGGGATTACAACTAATGAAAAACTGTTTTTT. The chain combines TRBV7-7 with TRBJ1-4; D ambiguous. The ends were cut back, 5 bases at V and 0 bases at J, with 10 bases in the middle. This CDR3 is built from 15 residues. Per the germline V gene, CDR1 is SSHAT and CDR2 is FNYEAQ (reference sequence).

This clone was counted between two and nine times. This chain uses TRBV27 with TRBJ2-3, with TRBD2 identical over 12 bases. This CDR3 has 19 amino acids. The germline CDR1 and CDR2 sequences are MNHEY and SMNVEV (reference sequence). V shed 6 bases, J shed 3 bases, and the junction held 16 bases outside the gene matches. The CDR3: CASRVGELAGGFWTDTQYF. DNA for the CDR3: TGTGCCAGCAGAGTTGGAGAACTAGCGGGAGGATTCTGGACAGATACGCAGTATTTT.

The genes are TRBV13 and TRBJ2-7, with a possible D match to TRBD2 (5 bases). The V end lost 7 bases, the J end lost 0 bases, and 19 bases lay between the germline ends. Germline CDR1 is PRHDT and CDR2 is FYEKMQ (reference sequence). The CDR3 has 16 residues. The CDR3 region is CASTKVTEVSSYEQYF. In nucleotides, the CDR3 is TGTGCCAGCACTAAGGTGACGGAGGTTAGCTCCTACGAGCAGTACTTC.

The V and J genes are TRBV5-1 and TRBJ2-1, with 11 positions matching TRBD1. The germline V gene has CDR1 SGHRS and CDR2 YFSETQ. Trimming removed 0 bases from V and 6 bases from J; junction bases left unmatched: 2. The CDR3 is made up of 15 amino acids. The CDR3 region has the DNA TGCGCCAGCAGCTTGGCTGGGACAGGGGGCAATGAGCAGTTCTTC. It is translated as CASSLAGTGGNEQFF.

The V call is TRBV10-3, the J call TRBJ1-4; 7 bases are a match to TRBD1. V was pared by 6 bases and J by 7 bases, with 14 bases of the junction left unmatched. CDR3 length: 16 amino acids. CDR1 ENHRY and CDR2 SYGVKD come from the germline V gene. The CDR3 nucleotides read TGTGCCATCAGCGATACTGACAGGGAGAGCGGTGAAAAACTGTTTTTT. Its protein is CAISDTDRESGEKLFF.

The CDR3 DNA is TGTGCCAGCAGCTTAGGCGGGAGGGCCTCCGAGCAGTACTTC. Translated: CASSLGGRASEQYF. The chain has TRBV7-3 and TRBJ2-7; 9 nucleotides match TRBD2. The germline CDR1 and CDR2 sequences are SGHTA and FQGTGA. With V trimmed by 2 bases and J by 6 bases, 5 bases remained unmatched. CDR3 length equals 14 residues.